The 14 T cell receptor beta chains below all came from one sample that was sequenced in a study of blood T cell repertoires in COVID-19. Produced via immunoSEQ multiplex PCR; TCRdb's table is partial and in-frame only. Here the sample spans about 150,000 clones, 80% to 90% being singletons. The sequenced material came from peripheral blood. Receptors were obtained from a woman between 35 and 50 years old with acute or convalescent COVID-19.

CDR3: CASSPSITSGNTGELFF. CDR3 bases: TGTGCCAGCAGCCCCTCGATTACTAGCGGGAACACCGGGGAGCTGTTTTTT. V usage is TRBV7-6 and J usage is TRBJ2-2; TRBD2 matches at 8 bases. The V and J ends lost 5 bases and 1 base, in that order; junction bases with no gene match: 9. Germline lookup yields CDR1 SGHVS and CDR2 FNYEAQ. This CDR3 spans 17 amino acids.

CDR3 DNA sequence: TGTGCCAGCAGTAAGAACACAGGGGTGAATGAGCAGTTCTTC. Amino acid sequence: CASSKNTGVNEQFF. This chain links TRBV6-4 with TRBJ2-1; 7 bases are a match to TRBD1. The CDR3 is made up of 14 amino acids. V gave up 5 bases and J gave up 7 bases; unmatched junction bases: 8. Looked up from germline, CDR1 is MRHNA and CDR2 is SNTAGT.

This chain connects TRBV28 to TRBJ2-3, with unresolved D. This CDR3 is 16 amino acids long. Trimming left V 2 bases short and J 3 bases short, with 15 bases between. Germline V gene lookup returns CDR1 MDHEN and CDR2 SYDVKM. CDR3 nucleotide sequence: TGTGCCAGCAGTTTAACAAACGGGTTTTCGACAGATACGCAGTATTTT. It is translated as CASSLTNGFSTDTQYF.

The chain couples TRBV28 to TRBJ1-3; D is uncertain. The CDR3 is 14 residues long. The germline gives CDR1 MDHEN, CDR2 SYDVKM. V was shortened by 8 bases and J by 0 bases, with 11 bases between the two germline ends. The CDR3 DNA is TGTGCCAGCGCAGACTCGAGCTCTGGAAACACCATATATTTT. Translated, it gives CASADSSSGNTIYF. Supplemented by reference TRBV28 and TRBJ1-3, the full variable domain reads DVKVTQSSRYLVKRTGEKVFLECVQDMDHENMFWYRQDPGLGLRLIYFSYDVKMKEKGDIPEGYSVSREKKERFSLILESASTNQTSMYLCASADSSSGNTIYFGEGSWLTVV.

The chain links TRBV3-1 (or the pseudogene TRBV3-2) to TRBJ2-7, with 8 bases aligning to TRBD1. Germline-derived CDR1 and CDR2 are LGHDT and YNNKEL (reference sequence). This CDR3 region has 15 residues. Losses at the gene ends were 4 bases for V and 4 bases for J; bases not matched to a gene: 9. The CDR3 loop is CASSPDRGPSYEQYF. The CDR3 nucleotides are TGTGCCAGCAGCCCTGACAGGGGACCTTCGTACGAGCAGTACTTC.

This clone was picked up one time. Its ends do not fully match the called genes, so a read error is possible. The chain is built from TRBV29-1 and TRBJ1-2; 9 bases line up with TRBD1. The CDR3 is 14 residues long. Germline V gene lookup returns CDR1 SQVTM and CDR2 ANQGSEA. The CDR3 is CSVEDGTGSQGYTF. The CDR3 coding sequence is TGCAGCGTGGAAGACGGGACAGGGTCTCAAGGCTACACCTTC.

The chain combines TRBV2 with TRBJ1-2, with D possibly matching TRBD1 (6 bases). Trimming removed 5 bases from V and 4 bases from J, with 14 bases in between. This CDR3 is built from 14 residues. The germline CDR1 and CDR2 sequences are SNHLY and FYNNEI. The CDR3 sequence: CASSRGRGLYGYTF. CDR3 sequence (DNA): TGTGCCAGCAGTAGAGGCAGGGGCCTCTATGGCTACACCTTC.

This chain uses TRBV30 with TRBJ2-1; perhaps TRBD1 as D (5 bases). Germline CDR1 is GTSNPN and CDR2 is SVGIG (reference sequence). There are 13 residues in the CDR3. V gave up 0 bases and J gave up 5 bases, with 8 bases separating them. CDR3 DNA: TGTGCCTGGAGTGTAGGGGCCAACAATGAGCAGTTCTTC. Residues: CAWSVGANNEQFF. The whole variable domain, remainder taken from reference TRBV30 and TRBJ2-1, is SQTIHQWPATLVQPVGSPLSLECTVEGTSNPNLYWYRQAAGRGLQLLFYSVGIGQISSEVPQNLSASRPQDRQFILSSKKLLLSDSGFYLCAWSVGANNEQFFGPGTRLTVL.

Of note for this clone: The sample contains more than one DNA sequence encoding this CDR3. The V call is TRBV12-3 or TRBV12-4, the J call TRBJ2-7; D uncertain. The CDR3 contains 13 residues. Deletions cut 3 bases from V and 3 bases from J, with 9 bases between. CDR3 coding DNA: TGTGCCAGCAGTTTTGGCCAGGTCTACGAGCAGTACTTC. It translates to CASSFGQVYEQYF.

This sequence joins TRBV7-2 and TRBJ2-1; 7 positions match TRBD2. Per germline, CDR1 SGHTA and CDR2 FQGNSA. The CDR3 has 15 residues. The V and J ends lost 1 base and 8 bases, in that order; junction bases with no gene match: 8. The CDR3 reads CASSLGSGGSYEQFF. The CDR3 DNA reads TGTGCCAGCAGCTTAGGCTCTGGCGGGAGTTATGAGCAGTTCTTC. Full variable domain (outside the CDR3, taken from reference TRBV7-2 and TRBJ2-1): GAGVSQSPSNKVTEKGKDVELRCDPISGHTALYWYRQSLGQGLEFLIYFQGNSAPDKSGLPSDRFSAERTGGSVSTLTIQRTQQEDSAVYLCASSLGSGGSYEQFFGPGTRLTVL.

The CDR3 bases are TGCAGCGTTGATCGGCGGGAGGACTACAATGAGCAGTTCTTC. It yields the protein CSVDRREDYNEQFF. The rearrangement joins TRBV29-1 to TRBJ2-1, with 8 nucleotides matching TRBD2. J lost 3 bases, V lost 3 bases, and 4 bases had no gene match. Looked up from germline, CDR1 is SQVTM and CDR2 is ANQGSEA. This CDR3 region has 14 residues.

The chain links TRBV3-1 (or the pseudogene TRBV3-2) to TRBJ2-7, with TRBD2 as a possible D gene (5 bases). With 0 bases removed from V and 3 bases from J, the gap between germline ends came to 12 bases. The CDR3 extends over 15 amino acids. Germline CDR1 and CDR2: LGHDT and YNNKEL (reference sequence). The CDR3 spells CASSQDPPDCYEQYF. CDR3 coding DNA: TGTGCCAGCAGCCAAGATCCCCCGGACTGCTACGAGCAGTACTTC.

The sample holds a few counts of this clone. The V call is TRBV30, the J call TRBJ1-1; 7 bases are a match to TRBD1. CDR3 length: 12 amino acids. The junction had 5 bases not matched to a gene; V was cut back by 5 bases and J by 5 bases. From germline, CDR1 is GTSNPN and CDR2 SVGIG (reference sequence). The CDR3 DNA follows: TGTGCCTGGGACAGGGTAATGACTGAAGCTTTCTTT. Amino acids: CAWDRVMTEAFF.

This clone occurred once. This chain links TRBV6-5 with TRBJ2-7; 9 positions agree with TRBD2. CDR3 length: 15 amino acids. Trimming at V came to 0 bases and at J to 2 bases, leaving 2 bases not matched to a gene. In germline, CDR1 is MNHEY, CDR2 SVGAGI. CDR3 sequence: CASSYSTSGTYEQYF. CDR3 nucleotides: TGTGCCAGCAGTTACTCGACTAGCGGTACCTACGAGCAGTACTTC.